This entry describes one T cell receptor (beta chain). Its recognized antigen is unknown. No qualities accompany the bases; no much larger clone lies one base away. From a lookup of the germline V gene, CDR1 and CDR2 are MDHEN and SYDVKM. Trimming removed 8 bases from V and 5 bases from J, leaving 21 bases between the germline ends. Its CDR3 holds 15 amino acids, cysteine through phenylalanine. The kept DNA is CDR3 alone, 45 bases in frame from the first base. In the paper's terms, the time point label means: roughly 25 months on ibrutinib. For TCR beta library preparation, around 1.9 micrograms of genomic DNA were extracted from the cryopreserved PBMCs. High-throughput TCR beta sequencing was performed on longitudinal blood samples from CLL patients receiving ibrutinib monotherapy. The patients took part in an open-label, single-center phase 2 trial of ibrutinib monotherapy. This sample was taken from a study of cytotoxic CD8 clonotypes in ibrutinib-treated CLL (dated by TCRdb to the early 2020s). Broadly, across the study: The cohort was composed of more than ten relapsed/refractory and about 16 treatment-naive patients; IGHV unmutated status was identified in some 17 patients. Responses were partial in some 24 patients and complete in 2; after median roughly 69 months follow-up, about 15 stayed in remission and about twelve progressed. Samples at response were collected after a median of roughly 13 months of treatment, with a range of about 6 to 40 months. On average, each sample had hundreds of thousands of productive templates and approximately 89,000 productive rearrangements. Of the 90 or so participants in the trial, about 25 had longitudinal samples available. Cryopreserved peripheral blood mononuclear cells were collected at three points: before therapy, at response, and at either sustained remission or disease progression. Patients were still on ibrutinib when every remission and progressive disease sample was collected. Here is what the overall study found, with its caveats: Public clonotypes were rare and either shrank or stayed stable during treatment, and the rise in clonality at ibrutinib response reflected expansion of private clonotypes. Clonality increased at ibrutinib response, stayed stable in sustained remission, and fell back toward baseline at progression. Sustained-remission and progressing patients did not have matched sampling times, and lymph node repertoires were not examined. At baseline, clonality was higher than in age-matched healthy donors and showed a strong correlation with circulating CD8+ T-cell counts.

The goal of deep resolution MiSeq sequencing was a depth between 1 in 1 million and 1 in 200,000 T cells, and coverage averaged 10x per clonotype. The immunoSEQ hsTCRB Kit was used to generate the TCR beta libraries. As for how the authors treated the data: ImmunoSEQ Data Assistant and ImmunoSEQ Analyzer were used for data analysis, and V, D and J genes were assigned according to IMGT definitions. Clonality, which ranges from 0 to 1, was calculated by subtracting the normalized Shannon entropy of productive rearrangement frequencies from one. Public clonotype analysis was restricted to overrepresented clonotypes comprising at least 0.05% of each patient's repertoire. Some 14 age-matched healthy donor repertoires from immuneACCESS served as clonality controls. TCRdb limited this immuneACCESS table to in-frame rearrangements with V and J called. A share of clones is missing; checked studies link under half to unresolved V genes, and the rest is unexplained. V, J and clone size derive from that table, while D and trimming were established from the DNA sequence. The sample table holds hundreds of thousands of clones, of which 60% to 75% were seen once. Of the sample, less than 20% falls within the top ten clones.

The V and J genes are TRBV28 and TRBJ1-2, with the D segment identity uncertain. The input for sequencing was PBMCs, taken after 24 months of ibrutinib treatment. This sequence originates from a human donor with chronic lymphocytic leukemia. CDR3 loop: CASFSREGVMYGYTF. In nucleotides, the sequence is TGTGCCAGCTTTTCTAGGGAGGGCGTGATGTATGGCTACACCTTC.